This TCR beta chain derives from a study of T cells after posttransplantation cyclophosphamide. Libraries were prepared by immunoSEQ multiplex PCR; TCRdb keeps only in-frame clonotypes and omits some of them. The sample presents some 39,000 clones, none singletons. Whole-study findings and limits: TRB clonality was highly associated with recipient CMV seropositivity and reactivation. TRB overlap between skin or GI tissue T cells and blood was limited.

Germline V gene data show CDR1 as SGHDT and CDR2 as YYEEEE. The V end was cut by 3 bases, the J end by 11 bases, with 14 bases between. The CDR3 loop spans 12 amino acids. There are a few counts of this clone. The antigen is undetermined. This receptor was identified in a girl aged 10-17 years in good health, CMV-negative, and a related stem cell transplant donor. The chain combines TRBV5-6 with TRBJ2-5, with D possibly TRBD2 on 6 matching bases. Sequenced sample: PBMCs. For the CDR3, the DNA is TGTGCCAGCAGCTCGGGCGGGACGTCGCAGTACTTC. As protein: CASSSGGTSQYF.